This T cell receptor beta chain was sequenced during a study of blood T cell repertoires in COVID-19 (dated by TCRdb to the early 2020s). Regarding the complete study: Collaborator samples came from the United States, Italy and Spain and covered acute and convalescent phases of COVID-19. The prospective study material was composed of cDNA or gDNA derived from T cells, B-cell-depleted T cells, or PBMCs. Deeply sampled blood TCRbeta repertoires from subjects exposed to, actively infected with, or recovered from COVID-19 were included in the dataset. The repertoires were released in a freely available public database meant as a resource for research on the immune response to SARS-CoV-2. The samples were drawn from the first 160 participants of the ongoing ImmuneRACE study and from 950 to 1,500 subjects provided by 6 global collaborators. Sample metadata almost always included a de-identified subject ID, COVID-19 status, age in years and sex. Where available, HLA class I and class II types were taken from metadata supplied by the sample provider and were not determined by assay-based typing. The paper as a whole reports these results and caveats: Clinical and demographic metadata were provided uncurated, with the amount varying by source and participant.

Collaborating institutions collected whole blood in K2EDTA tubes following their own protocols. For TCRbeta analysis, collaborators shipped samples in one of three forms: frozen whole blood, isolated PBMCs, or DNA extracted from either of those sample types. Points on this clone: The antigen this receptor binds is unknown. The input lacks base qualities; no much larger clone sits a single base away.

V lost 7 bases and J lost 8 bases, and the count of bases not matched to a germline gene is 10. There are 13 amino acids in the CDR3, from cysteine to phenylalanine inclusive. This entry keeps only the CDR3 DNA: 39 bases, framed from base 1. Based on the germline V gene (reference sequence), the CDR1 and CDR2 sequences are MNHNY and SVGAGI. TCRbeta CDR3 regions were amplified from genomic DNA by means of the immunoSEQ Assay, a bias-controlled multiplex PCR. Concerning the study's data processing: The number of nucleated cells in each sample was estimated by amplification of reference gene primers within the assay. Sequence reads were collapsed and filtered to measure the absolute abundance of every unique TCRbeta CDR3 rearrangement. For each sample, productive Simpson clonality was calculated by taking the square root of Simpson's diversity index across productive rearrangements. TCRdb holds this immuneACCESS table with in-frame rearrangements only. Some clones are missing; in checked studies, unresolved V genes explain under half, and the rest has no known cause. The DNA gave D and trimming, while V, J and clone size come from that table. The sample table records some 100,000 clones; just under 85% of these occur just once. The ten largest account for about 10% of the sample.

The chain is encoded by TRBV6-6 joined to TRBJ1-2, and TRBD1 aligns with 7 junction nucleotides. Sequencing was performed on peripheral blood. The receptor's source is an older woman with active or convalescent COVID-19. CDR3 loop: CASTQQGSRGYTF. The nucleotide sequence is given as TGTGCCAGCACCCAACAGGGGTCGAGAGGCTACACCTTC.